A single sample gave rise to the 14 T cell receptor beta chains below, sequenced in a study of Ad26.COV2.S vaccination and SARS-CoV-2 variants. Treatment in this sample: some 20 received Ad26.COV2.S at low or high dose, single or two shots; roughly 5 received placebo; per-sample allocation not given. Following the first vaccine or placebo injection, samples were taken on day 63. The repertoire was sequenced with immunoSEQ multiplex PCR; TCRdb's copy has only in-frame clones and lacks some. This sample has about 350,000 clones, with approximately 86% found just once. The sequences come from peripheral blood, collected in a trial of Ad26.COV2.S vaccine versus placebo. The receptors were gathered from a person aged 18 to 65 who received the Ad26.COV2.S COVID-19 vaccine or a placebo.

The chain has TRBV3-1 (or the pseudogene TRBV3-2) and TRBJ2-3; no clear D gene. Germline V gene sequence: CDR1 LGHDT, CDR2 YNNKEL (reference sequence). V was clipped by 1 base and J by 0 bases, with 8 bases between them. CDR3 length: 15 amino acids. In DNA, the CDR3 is TGTGCCAGCAGCCAAGTTGGGCGCAGCACAGATACGCAGTATTTT. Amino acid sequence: CASSQVGRSTDTQYF.

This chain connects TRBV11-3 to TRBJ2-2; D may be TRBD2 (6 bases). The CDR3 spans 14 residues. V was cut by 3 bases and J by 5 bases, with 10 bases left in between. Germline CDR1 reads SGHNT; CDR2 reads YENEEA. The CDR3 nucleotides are TGTGCCAGCAGCTTGTTAGCGGAGACCGGGGAGCTGTTTTTT. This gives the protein CASSLLAETGELFF.

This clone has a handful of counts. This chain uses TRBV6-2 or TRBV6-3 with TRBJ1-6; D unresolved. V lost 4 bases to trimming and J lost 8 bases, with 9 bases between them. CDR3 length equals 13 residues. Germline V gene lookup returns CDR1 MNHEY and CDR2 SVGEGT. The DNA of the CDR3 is TGTGCCAGCAGTTCCGGTTGGTATTCACCCCTCCACTTT. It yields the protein CASSSGWYSPLHF.

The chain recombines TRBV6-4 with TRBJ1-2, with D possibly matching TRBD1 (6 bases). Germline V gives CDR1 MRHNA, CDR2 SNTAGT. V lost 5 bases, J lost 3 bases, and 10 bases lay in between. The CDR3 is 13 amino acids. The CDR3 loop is CASSRDRHYGYTF. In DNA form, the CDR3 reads TGTGCCAGCAGTCGAGACAGGCACTATGGCTACACCTTC.

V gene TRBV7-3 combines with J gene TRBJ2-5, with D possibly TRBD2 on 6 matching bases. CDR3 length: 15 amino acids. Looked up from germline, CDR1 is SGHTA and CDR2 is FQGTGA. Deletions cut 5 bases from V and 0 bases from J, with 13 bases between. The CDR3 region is CASSPGGWYQETQYF. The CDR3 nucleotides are TGTGCCAGCAGCCCCGGGGGATGGTACCAAGAGACCCAGTACTTC. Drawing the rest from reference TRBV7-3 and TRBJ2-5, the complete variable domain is GAGVSQTPSNKVTEKGKYVELRCDPISGHTALYWYRQSLGQGPEFLIYFQGTGAADDSGLPNDRFFAVRPEGSVSTLKIQRTERGDSAVYLCASSPGGWYQETQYFGPGTRLLVL.

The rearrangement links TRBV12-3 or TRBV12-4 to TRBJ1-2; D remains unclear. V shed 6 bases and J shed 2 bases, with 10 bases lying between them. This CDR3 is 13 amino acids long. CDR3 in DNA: TGTGCCAGCAGCTCGGGCCGAAACTATGGCTACACCTTC. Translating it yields CASSSGRNYGYTF.

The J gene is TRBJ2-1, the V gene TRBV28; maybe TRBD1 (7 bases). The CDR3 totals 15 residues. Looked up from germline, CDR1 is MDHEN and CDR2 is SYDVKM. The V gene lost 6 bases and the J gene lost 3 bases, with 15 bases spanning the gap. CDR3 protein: CASRGRGTVYNEQFF. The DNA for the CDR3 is TGTGCCAGCAGAGGACGCGGGACAGTCTACAATGAGCAGTTCTTC. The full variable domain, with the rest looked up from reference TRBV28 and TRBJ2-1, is DVKVTQSSRYLVKRTGEKVFLECVQDMDHENMFWYRQDPGLGLRLIYFSYDVKMKEKGDIPEGYSVSREKKERFSLILESASTNQTSMYLCASRGRGTVYNEQFFGPGTRLTVL.

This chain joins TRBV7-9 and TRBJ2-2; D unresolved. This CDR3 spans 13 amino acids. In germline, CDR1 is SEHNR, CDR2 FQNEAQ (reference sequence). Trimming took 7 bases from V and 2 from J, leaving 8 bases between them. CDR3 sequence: CASIGENTGELFF. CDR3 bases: TGTGCCAGCATCGGAGAAAACACCGGGGAGCTGTTTTTT.

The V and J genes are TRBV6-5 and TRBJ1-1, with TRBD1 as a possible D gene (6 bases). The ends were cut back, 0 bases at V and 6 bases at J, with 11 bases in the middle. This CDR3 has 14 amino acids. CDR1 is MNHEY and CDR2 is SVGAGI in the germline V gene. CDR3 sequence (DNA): TGTGCCAGCAGTTACTCGAGGGGGGGAGCTGAAGCTTTCTTT. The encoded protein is CASSYSRGGAEAFF.

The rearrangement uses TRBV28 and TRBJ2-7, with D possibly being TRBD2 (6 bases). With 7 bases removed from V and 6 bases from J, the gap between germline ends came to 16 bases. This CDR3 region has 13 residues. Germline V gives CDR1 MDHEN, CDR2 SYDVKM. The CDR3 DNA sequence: TGTGCCAGCACCCAAGGCGGGGTAGGCGAGCAGTACTTC. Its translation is CASTQGGVGEQYF.

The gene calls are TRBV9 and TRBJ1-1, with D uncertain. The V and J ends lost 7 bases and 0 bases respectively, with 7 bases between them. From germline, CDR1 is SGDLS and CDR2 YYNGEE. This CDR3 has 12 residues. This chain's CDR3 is CASGSMNTEAFF. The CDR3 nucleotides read TGTGCCAGCGGATCGATGAACACTGAAGCTTTCTTT.

CDR3 bases: TGTGCCAGTAGTATAGGCGGGGACTACAATGAGCAGTTCTTC. It specifies CASSIGGDYNEQFF. This sequence joins TRBV19 and TRBJ2-1, with a weak D call TRBD2 (6 bases). The V end was cut by 1 base, the J end by 3 bases, with 7 bases between. The length of the CDR3 is 14 residues. Germline CDR1 LNHDA, CDR2 SQIVND (reference sequence).

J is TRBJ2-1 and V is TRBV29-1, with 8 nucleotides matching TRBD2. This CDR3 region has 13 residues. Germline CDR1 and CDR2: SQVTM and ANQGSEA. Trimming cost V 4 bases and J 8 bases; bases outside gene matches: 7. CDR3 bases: TGCAGCGTTGCACCAGCGGGAGCCTATGAGCAGTTCTTC. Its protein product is CSVAPAGAYEQFF.

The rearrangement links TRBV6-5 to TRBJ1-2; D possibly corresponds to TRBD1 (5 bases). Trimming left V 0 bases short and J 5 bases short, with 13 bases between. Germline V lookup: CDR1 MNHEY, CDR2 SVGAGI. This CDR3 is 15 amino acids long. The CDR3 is CASSYSNPGRYGYTF. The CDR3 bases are TGTGCCAGCAGTTACTCGAATCCAGGGCGGTATGGCTACACCTTC.